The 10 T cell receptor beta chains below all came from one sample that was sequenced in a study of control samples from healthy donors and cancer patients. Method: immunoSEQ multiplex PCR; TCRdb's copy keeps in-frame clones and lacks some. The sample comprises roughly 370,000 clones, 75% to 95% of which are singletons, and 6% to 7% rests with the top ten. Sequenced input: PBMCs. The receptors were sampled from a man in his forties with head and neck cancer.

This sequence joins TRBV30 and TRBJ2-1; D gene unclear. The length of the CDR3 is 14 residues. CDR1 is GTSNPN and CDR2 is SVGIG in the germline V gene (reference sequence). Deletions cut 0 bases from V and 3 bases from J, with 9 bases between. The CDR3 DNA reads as TGTGCCTGGAGTGTACAGTCAGGCTACAATGAGCAGTTCTTC. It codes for CAWSVQSGYNEQFF.

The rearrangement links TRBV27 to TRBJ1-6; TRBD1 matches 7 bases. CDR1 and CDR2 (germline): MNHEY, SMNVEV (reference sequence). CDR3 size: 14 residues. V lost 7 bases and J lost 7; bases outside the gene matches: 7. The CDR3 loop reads CASTPGTANSPLHF. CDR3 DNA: TGTGCCAGCACCCCGGGGACAGCAAATTCACCCCTCCACTTT.

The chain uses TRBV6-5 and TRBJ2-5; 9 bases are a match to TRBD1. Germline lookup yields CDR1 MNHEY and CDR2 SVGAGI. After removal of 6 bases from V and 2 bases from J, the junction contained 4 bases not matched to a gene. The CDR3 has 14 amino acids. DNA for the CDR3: TGTGCCAGCAGAAGACAGGGGGGGCAAGAGACCCAGTACTTC. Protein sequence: CASRRQGGQETQYF.

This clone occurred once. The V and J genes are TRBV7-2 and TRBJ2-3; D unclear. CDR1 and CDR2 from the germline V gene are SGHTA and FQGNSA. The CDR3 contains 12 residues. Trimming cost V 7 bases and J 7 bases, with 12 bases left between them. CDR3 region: CASTDQRYTQYF. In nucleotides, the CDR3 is TGTGCCAGCACCGATCAACGATATACGCAGTATTTT. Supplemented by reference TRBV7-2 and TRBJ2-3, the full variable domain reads GAGVSQSPSNKVTEKGKDVELRCDPISGHTALYWYRQSLGQGLEFLIYFQGNSAPDKSGLPSDRFSAERTGGSVSTLTIQRTQQEDSAVYLCASTDQRYTQYFGPGTRLTVL.

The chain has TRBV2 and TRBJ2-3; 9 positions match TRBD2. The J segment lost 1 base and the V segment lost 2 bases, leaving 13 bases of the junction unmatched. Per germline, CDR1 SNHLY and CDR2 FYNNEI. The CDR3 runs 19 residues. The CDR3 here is CASSEPRGSGSGGTDTQYF. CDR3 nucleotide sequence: TGTGCCAGCAGTGAACCCCGAGGTAGCGGGAGTGGGGGCACAGATACGCAGTATTTT.

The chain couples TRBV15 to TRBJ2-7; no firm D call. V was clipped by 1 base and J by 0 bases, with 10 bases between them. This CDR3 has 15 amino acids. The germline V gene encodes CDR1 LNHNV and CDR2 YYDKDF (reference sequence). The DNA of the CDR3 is TGTGCCACCAGCAGAGCCCACGGTGTCTCCTACGAGCAGTACTTC. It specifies CATSRAHGVSYEQYF. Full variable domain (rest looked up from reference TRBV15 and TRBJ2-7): DAMVIQNPRYQVTQFGKPVTLSCSQTLNHNVMYWYQQKSSQAPKLLFHYYDKDFNNEADTPDNFQSRRPNTSFCFLDIRSPGLGDTAMYLCATSRAHGVSYEQYFGPGTRLTVT.

This chain's CDR3 is CASSGPTGDNIQYF. The CDR3 bases are TGTGCCAGCAGCGGACCGACAGGAGACAACATTCAGTACTTC. The chain couples TRBV9 to TRBJ2-4; weak D call: TRBD1 (6 bases). In germline, CDR1 is SGDLS, CDR2 YYNGEE. V lost 3 bases, J lost 7 bases, and 14 bases lay in between. This CDR3 has 14 amino acids.

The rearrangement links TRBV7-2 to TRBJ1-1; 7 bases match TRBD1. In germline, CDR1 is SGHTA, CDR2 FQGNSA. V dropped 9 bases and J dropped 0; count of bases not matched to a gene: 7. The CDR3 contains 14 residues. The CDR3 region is CASYSGTVNTEAFF. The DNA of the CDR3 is TGTGCCAGTTATTCAGGGACAGTGAACACTGAAGCTTTCTTT.

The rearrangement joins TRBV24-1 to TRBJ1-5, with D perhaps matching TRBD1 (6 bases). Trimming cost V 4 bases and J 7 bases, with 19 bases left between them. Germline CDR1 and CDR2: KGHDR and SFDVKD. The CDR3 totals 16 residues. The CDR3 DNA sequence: TGTGCCACCAGTGAAAGACAGGTCTGGCTCCGCCAGCCCCAGCATTTT. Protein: CATSERQVWLRQPQHF.

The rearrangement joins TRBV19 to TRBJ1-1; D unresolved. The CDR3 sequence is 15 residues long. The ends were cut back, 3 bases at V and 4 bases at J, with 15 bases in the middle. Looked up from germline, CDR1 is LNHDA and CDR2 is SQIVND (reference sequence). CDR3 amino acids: CASSMSQGWSTEAFF. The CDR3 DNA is TGTGCCAGTAGTATGAGCCAAGGGTGGTCCACTGAAGCTTTCTTT. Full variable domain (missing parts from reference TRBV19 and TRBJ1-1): DGGITQSPKYLFRKEGQNVTLSCEQNLNHDAMYWYRQDPGQGLRLIYYSQIVNDFQKGDIAEGYSVSREKKESFPLTVTSAQKNPTAFYLCASSMSQGWSTEAFFGQGTRLTVV.